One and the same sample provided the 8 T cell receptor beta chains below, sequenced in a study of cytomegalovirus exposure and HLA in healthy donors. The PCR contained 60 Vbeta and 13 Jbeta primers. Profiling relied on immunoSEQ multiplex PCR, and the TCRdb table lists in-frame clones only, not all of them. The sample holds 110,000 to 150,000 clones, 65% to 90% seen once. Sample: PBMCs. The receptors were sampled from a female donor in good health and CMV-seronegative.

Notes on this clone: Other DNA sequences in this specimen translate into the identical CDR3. CDR3 loop: CASSDPGSQETQYF. DNA of the CDR3: TGCGCCAGCAGTGACCCAGGGTCCCAAGAGACCCAGTACTTC. The rearrangement uses TRBV10-2 and TRBJ2-5; TRBD1 might be the D (5 bases). CDR3 length: 14 residues. The V end was cut by 3 bases, the J end by 1 base, with 9 bases between. Looked up from germline, CDR1 is WSHSY and CDR2 is SAAADI.

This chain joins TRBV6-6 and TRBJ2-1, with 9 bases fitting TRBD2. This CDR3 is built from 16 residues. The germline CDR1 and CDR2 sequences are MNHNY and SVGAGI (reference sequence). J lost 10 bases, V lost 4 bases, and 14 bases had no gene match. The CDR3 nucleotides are TGTGCCAGCAGTTCTCCGACTAGCGGAGCCCCCAAGGAGCAGTTCTTC. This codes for CASSSPTSGAPKEQFF.

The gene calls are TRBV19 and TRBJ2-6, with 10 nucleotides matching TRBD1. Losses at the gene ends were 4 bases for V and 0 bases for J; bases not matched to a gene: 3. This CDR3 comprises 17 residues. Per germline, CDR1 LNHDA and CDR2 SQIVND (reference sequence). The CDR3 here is CASSRGQGDSGANVLTF. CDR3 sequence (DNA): TGTGCCAGTAGTAGAGGACAGGGGGACTCTGGGGCCAACGTCCTGACTTTC.

In DNA form, the CDR3 reads TGCAGCGTTGAGCGGGAGGGCCCCGGGGAGCTGTTTTTT. It is translated as CSVEREGPGELFF. The rearrangement links TRBV29-1 to TRBJ2-2; TRBD2 agrees at 9 bases. CDR1 and CDR2 from the germline V gene are SQVTM and ANQGSEA. The CDR3 extends over 13 amino acids. V lost 3 bases and J lost 6; bases outside the gene matches: 2.

The CDR3 DNA sequence: TGTGCCAGCAGTGACCAGGGGCCCCTTGGGCGAGGTGGCTACACCTTC. Protein: CASSDQGPLGRGGYTF. The chain recombines TRBV2 with TRBJ1-2; perhaps TRBD1 as D (6 bases). The V end was cut by 3 bases, the J end by 7 bases, with 21 bases between. Germline V CDR1 and CDR2: SNHLY, FYNNEI. The CDR3 runs to 16 residues.

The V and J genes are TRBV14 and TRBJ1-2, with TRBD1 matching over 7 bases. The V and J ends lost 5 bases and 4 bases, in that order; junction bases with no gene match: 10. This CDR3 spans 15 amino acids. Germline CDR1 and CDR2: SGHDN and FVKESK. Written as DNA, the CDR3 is TGTGCCAGCAGCGCCCCCGGGACAGCCGTCTATGGCTACACCTTC. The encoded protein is CASSAPGTAVYGYTF.

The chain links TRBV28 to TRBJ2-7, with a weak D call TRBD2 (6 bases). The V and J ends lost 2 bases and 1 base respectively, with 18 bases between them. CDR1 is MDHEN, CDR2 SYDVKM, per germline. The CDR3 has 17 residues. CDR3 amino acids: CASSLSDSGIPSYEQYF. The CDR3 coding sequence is TGTGCCAGCAGTTTAAGTGATAGCGGAATACCTTCCTACGAGCAGTACTTC.

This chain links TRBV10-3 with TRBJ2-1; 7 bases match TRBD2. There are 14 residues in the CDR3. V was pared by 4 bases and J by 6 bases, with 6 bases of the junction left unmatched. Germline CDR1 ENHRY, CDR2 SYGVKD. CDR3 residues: CAISGSTSSNEQFF. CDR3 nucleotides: TGTGCCATCAGTGGTTCGACTAGCAGCAATGAGCAGTTCTTC.